One sample yielded the 29 T cell receptor beta chains listed below, sequenced in a study of response to subunit inactivated influenza vaccine. MiXCR, run by TCRdb on the RT-PCR reads, gives a single entry per CDR3 protein. The data contain 400,000 to 650,000 distinct CDR3 sequences, approximately 7.7% of them singletons. The specimen comprised PBMCs from blood, sampled around 25 months after vaccination. The receptors were sampled from a man aged 45-69 years who received an inactivated influenza vaccine.

This clonotype has just a few counts. The chain recombines TRBV5-1 with TRBJ2-7; TRBD2 might be the D (6 bases). The germline V gene encodes CDR1 SGHRS and CDR2 YFSETQ. The CDR3 is 15 residues long. V shed 0 bases and J shed 7 bases, with 17 bases lying between them. The CDR3 DNA reads TGCGCCAGCAGCTTGGTTTCCGGGGGATCTGATGAGCAGTACTTC. It encodes CASSLVSGGSDEQYF.

The chain links TRBV6-6 to TRBJ2-5; TRBD1 is a possible D gene (5 bases). The CDR3 length is 12 residues. V was shortened by 5 bases and J by 5 bases, with 9 bases between the two germline ends. The germline CDR1 and CDR2 sequences are MNHNY and SVGAGI (reference sequence). Written as DNA, the CDR3 is TGTGCCAGCAGTACAGGTCATGAGACCCAGTACTTC. Encoded protein: CASSTGHETQYF.

The chain links TRBV5-1 to TRBJ2-1; TRBD1 aligns across 7 bases. This CDR3 region has 15 residues. Trimming cost V 3 bases and J 5 bases; bases outside gene matches: 8. Germline values: CDR1 SGHRS, CDR2 YFSETQ. CDR3: CASSYTTGRNNEQFF. The CDR3 DNA sequence: TGCGCCAGCAGCTATACGACAGGGAGAAACAATGAGCAGTTCTTC.

The chain has TRBV7-9 and TRBJ1-1; D not resolved. V was trimmed by 5 bases and J by 9 bases, leaving 19 bases between them. Looked up from germline, CDR1 is SEHNR and CDR2 is FQNEAQ (reference sequence). This CDR3 is 14 amino acids long. In DNA, the CDR3 is TGTGCCAGCAGCCCGCCGGACGGTGTTGATAAAGCTTTCTTT. Protein product: CASSPPDGVDKAFF. Supplemented by reference TRBV7-9 and TRBJ1-1, the full variable domain reads DTGVSQNPRHKITKRGQNVTFRCDPISEHNRLYWYRQTLGQGPEFLTYFQNEAQLEKSRLLSDRFSAERPKGSFSTLEIQRTEQGDSAMYLCASSPPDGVDKAFFGQGTRLTVV.

This clonotype was seen many times. V and J are TRBV6-1 and TRBJ2-2; D perhaps matches TRBD1 (6 bases). The V gene's germline CDR1 is MNHNS and CDR2 SASEGT. There are 15 residues in the CDR3. Trimming removed 8 bases at V and 3 bases at J, with 16 bases between. The CDR3 coding sequence is TGTGCCAGCTCCAAGTGGGGGCCTGACACCGGGGAGCTGTTTTTT. Translating gives CASSKWGPDTGELFF.

This clonotype has a handful of counts. V usage is TRBV4-3 and J usage is TRBJ1-2; D remains ambiguous. Looked up from germline, CDR1 is LGHNA and CDR2 is YSLEER. V was cut by 1 base and J by 2 bases, with 11 bases left in between. This CDR3 has 15 amino acids. CDR3 bases: TGCGCCAGCAGCCAAGGAACGGGTGGGAACTATGGCTACACCTTC. Its translation is CASSQGTGGNYGYTF.

J is TRBJ2-5 and V is TRBV7-8, with D unclear. The CDR3 spans 12 residues. CDR1 is SGHVS and CDR2 is FQNEAQ in the germline V gene. The germline V and J ends were trimmed by 5 bases and 10 bases, with 14 bases remaining between them. The DNA for the CDR3 is TGTGCCAGCAGCGAGTGGAAGGAAGACCAGTACTTC. Translated: CASSEWKEDQYF. The full variable domain, completed using reference TRBV7-8 and TRBJ2-5, is GAGVSQSPRYKVAKRGQDVALRCDPISGHVSLFWYQQALGQGPEFLTYFQNEAQLDKSGLPSDRFFAERPEGSVSTLKIQRTQQEDSAVYLCASSEWKEDQYFGPGTRLLVL.

This clonotype was observed a few times. V usage is TRBV28 and J usage is TRBJ2-7; D not certain. CDR3 length: 14 amino acids. V was cut by 6 bases and J by 2 bases, with 14 bases left in between. The germline gives CDR1 MDHEN, CDR2 SYDVKM. The CDR3 sequence: CASSPNYMAYEQYF. CDR3 in DNA: TGTGCCAGCAGCCCAAACTACATGGCCTACGAGCAGTACTTC.

The chain's CDR3 is CATGLAGADTQYF. The CDR3 bases are TGTGCCACCGGACTAGCGGGAGCGGATACGCAGTATTTT. The V gene is TRBV24-1, the J gene TRBJ2-3; 13 bases map to TRBD2. The germline V gene encodes CDR1 KGHDR and CDR2 SFDVKD. The CDR3 runs 13 residues. V gave up 9 bases and J gave up 6 bases; unmatched junction bases: 2.

This chain joins TRBV12-3 or TRBV12-4 and TRBJ2-1; D perhaps matches TRBD1 (5 bases). V lost 2 bases and J lost 5, with 13 bases in between. The CDR3 totals 15 residues. Written as DNA, the CDR3 is TGTGCCAGCAGTTTACGGCAGGGTGTGAACAATGAGCAGTTCTTC. Amino acid sequence: CASSLRQGVNNEQFF.

The rearrangement joins TRBV20-1 to TRBJ1-4, with D uncertain. CDR1 and CDR2 (germline): DFQATT, SNEGSKA (reference sequence). The germline V and J ends were trimmed by 0 bases and 0 bases, with 11 bases remaining between them. There are 16 residues in the CDR3. The CDR3 protein is CSARDSGGATNEKLFF. CDR3 DNA: TGCAGTGCTAGAGATAGCGGCGGGGCAACTAATGAAAAACTGTTTTTT.

This clonotype was picked up many times. The CDR3 here is CASRRGQSYGYTF. For the CDR3, the DNA is TGTGCCAGCAGACGAGGACAGAGCTATGGCTACACCTTC. The chain employs TRBV12-3 or TRBV12-4 and TRBJ1-2, with D perhaps TRBD1 (6 bases). Trimming took off 6 bases at V and 4 bases at J, with 12 bases between the two ends. The CDR3 contains 13 residues.

This clonotype appeared many times. The rearrangement links TRBV18 to TRBJ2-3; TRBD1 might be the D (6 bases). Between the trimmed V and J ends, which lost 4 bases and 1 base, there was a span of 15 bases. Germline CDR1 reads KGHSH; CDR2 reads LQKENI. CDR3 length: 16 amino acids. In DNA, the CDR3 is TGTGCCAGCTCACGTACAGGGTCAGGTGGCACAGATACGCAGTATTTT. Amino acid sequence: CASSRTGSGGTDTQYF.

This chain's CDR3 is CASSNQGGDTQYF. The CDR3 nucleotides are TGTGCCAGCAGCAACCAGGGAGGAGATACGCAGTATTTT. The V and J genes are TRBV5-4 and TRBJ2-3; perhaps TRBD2 as D (6 bases). V was pared by 4 bases and J by 5 bases, with 11 bases between. This CDR3 has 13 amino acids. The V gene's germline CDR1 is SGHNT and CDR2 YYREEE (reference sequence).

This rearrangement joins TRBV20-1 to TRBJ2-1; TRBD2 aligns across 8 bases. There are 13 residues in the CDR3. Germline V gives CDR1 DFQATT, CDR2 SNEGSKA (reference sequence). J gave up 11 bases and V 7 bases, and 13 bases lay outside the gene matches. The CDR3 DNA sequence: TGCAGTGTGACGGGACTAGTTTATCATAAGCAGTTCTTC. This sequence encodes CSVTGLVYHKQFF.

This chain joins TRBV12-3 or TRBV12-4 and TRBJ1-1; D call uncertain. The CDR3 spans 12 residues. Trimming shortened V by 5 bases and J by 7 bases, and 11 bases separated the two germline ends. The DNA of the CDR3 is TGTGCCAGCAGTCGGCTTTTGAGTGAAGCTTTCTTT. Protein: CASSRLLSEAFF.

This clonotype was observed at least ten times. V gene TRBV12-3 or TRBV12-4 combines with J gene TRBJ2-5; D assignment may be TRBD1 or TRBD2 (5 bases each). This CDR3 has 13 amino acids. Trimming pared 2 bases from V and 3 bases from J, leaving 7 bases between. CDR3 in DNA: TGTGCCAGCAGTTTACTGGGGGAAGAGACCCAGTACTTC. Protein: CASSLLGEETQYF.

This clonotype was seen a few times. CDR3 region: CASSYSGSRETQYF. CDR3 in DNA: TGTGCCAGCAGTTACTCAGGTAGCCGCGAGACCCAGTACTTC. This chain joins TRBV6-5 and TRBJ2-5; D uncertain. CDR1 and CDR2 (germline): MNHEY, SVGAGI. Trimming cost V 0 bases and J 5 bases, with 10 bases left between them. The CDR3 consists of 14 residues.

The chain employs TRBV7-2 and TRBJ1-5; D gene unclear. Trimming removed 0 bases from V and 1 base from J, with 7 bases in between. Germline V gene data show CDR1 as SGHTA and CDR2 as FQGNSA. This CDR3 contains 15 residues. CDR3 nucleotides: TGTGCCAGCAGCTTAGCCCCCGGGAGCAATCAGCCCCAGCATTTT. It is translated as CASSLAPGSNQPQHF.

This chain uses TRBV12-3 or TRBV12-4 with TRBJ2-7; no definite D call. Trimming left V 0 bases short and J 4 bases short, with 7 bases between. The CDR3 runs to 13 residues. The DNA for the CDR3 is TGTGCCAGCAGTTTAGCAGAGGTGTACGAGCAGTACTTC. It specifies CASSLAEVYEQYF.

This clonotype has a handful of counts. The chain has TRBV6-6 and TRBJ2-4; 11 bases align to TRBD1. V lost 2 bases and J lost 14; bases outside the gene matches: 2. The germline gives CDR1 MNHNY, CDR2 SVGAGI (reference sequence). This CDR3 has 12 amino acids. This CDR3 reads CASSYRDRGKYF. As DNA, the CDR3 is TGTGCCAGCAGTTACCGGGACAGGGGGAAGTACTTC.

This clonotype was found many times. V usage is TRBV27 and J usage is TRBJ2-1; D perhaps matches TRBD1 (6 bases). The CDR3 has 16 residues. Trimming left V 8 bases short and J 2 bases short, with 19 bases between. Germline lookup yields CDR1 MNHEY and CDR2 SMNVEV (reference sequence). CDR3 in DNA: TGTGCCAGCCGGGCGTATCGAGGGGGAGCCTACAATGAGCAGTTCTTC. Its translation: CASRAYRGGAYNEQFF.

This clonotype was seen a few times. The chain links TRBV4-3 to TRBJ2-2; TRBD1 aligns across 7 bases. With 0 bases clipped from V and 3 bases from J, the junction kept 4 bases outside the gene matches. The CDR3 contains 16 residues. CDR1 is LGHNA and CDR2 is YSLEER in the germline V gene. CDR3 coding DNA: TGCGCCAGCAGCCAAGAGACAGGGAGAGACACCGGGGAGCTGTTTTTT. It specifies CASSQETGRDTGELFF.

The sample holds a few counts of this clonotype. The chain uses TRBV7-8 and TRBJ2-1; TRBD2 matches 7 bases. The CDR3 is 16 residues long. With 0 bases clipped from V and 5 bases from J, the junction kept 7 bases outside the gene matches. Germline V gene sequence: CDR1 SGHVS, CDR2 FQNEAQ. CDR3: CASSLAEGGFHNEQFF. The CDR3 region has the DNA TGTGCCAGCAGCTTAGCGGAGGGAGGGTTCCACAATGAGCAGTTCTTC.

This clonotype was seen only a few times. J is TRBJ2-5 and V is TRBV12-3 or TRBV12-4; 8 nucleotides agree with TRBD1. With 6 bases clipped from V and 4 bases from J, the junction kept 10 bases outside the gene matches. The CDR3 covers 15 residues. CDR3 sequence (DNA): TGTGCCAGCAGCGAGGGACAGGTTTCTTTAGAGACCCAGTACTTC. It yields the protein CASSEGQVSLETQYF.

This clonotype came up a few times. V gene TRBV7-8 combines with J gene TRBJ1-6; perhaps TRBD1 as D (6 bases). The V gene lost 7 bases and the J gene lost 7 bases, with 20 bases spanning the gap. Germline loops: CDR1 SGHVS, CDR2 FQNEAQ. The CDR3 covers 16 residues. CDR3 in DNA: TGTGCCAGCACGTGGGGGGCGCGAAGATCGAATTCACCCCTCCACTTT. Protein product: CASTWGARRSNSPLHF.

This clonotype came up a few times. The chain recombines TRBV27 with TRBJ1-1; the D is unclear. Trimming removed 5 bases at V and 11 bases at J, with 18 bases between. In germline, CDR1 is MNHEY, CDR2 SMNVEV (reference sequence). This CDR3 is built from 13 residues. The CDR3 DNA reads as TGTGCCAGCAGTGAGGATTACAGACTTGTGGCTTTCTTT. It codes for CASSEDYRLVAFF.

The rearrangement joins TRBV6-1 to TRBJ2-2; tentatively, D is TRBD1 (6 bases). This CDR3 spans 13 amino acids. V dropped 5 bases and J dropped 7 bases, with 11 bases sitting between them. CDR1 and CDR2 (germline): MNHNS, SASEGT. DNA for the CDR3: TGTGCCAGCAGTAGGGACATTGACGGGGAGCTGTTTTTT. Translated, it gives CASSRDIDGELFF.

The sample holds a few counts of this clonotype. V is TRBV3-1 and J is TRBJ2-1, with TRBD1 matching over 7 bases. Germline CDR1 reads LGHDT; CDR2 reads YNNKEL (reference sequence). CDR3 length: 13 residues. Trimming took 2 bases from V and 8 from J; bases not matched to a gene: 3. The CDR3, as DNA: TGTGCCAGCAGCCAATACCAGGGGGATGAGCAGTTCTTC. Translation: CASSQYQGDEQFF.